This T cell receptor beta chain was obtained from a study of blood T cell repertoires in COVID-19. The germline gives CDR1 SGHTA, CDR2 FQGNSA. This CDR3 has 15 amino acids. The junction had 3 bases not matched to a gene; V was cut back by 0 bases and J by 4 bases. The method was immunoSEQ multiplex PCR; TCRdb's version includes in-frame clones alone and lacks a portion of them. The repertoire holds tens of thousands of clones, with roughly 80% as singletons. This sequence originates from an elderly woman with acute or convalescent COVID-19. The sample comprised peripheral blood. V gene TRBV7-2 combines with J gene TRBJ2-3; 8 bases match TRBD2. The CDR3 reads CASSLARGGSDTQYF. In nucleotides, the CDR3 is TGTGCCAGCAGCTTAGCACGGGGGGGGTCAGATACGCAGTATTTT.